This is a list of T cell receptor beta chains from one sample in a study of a mutant IDH1 vaccine in newly diagnosed glioma. Assay used: immunoSEQ multiplex PCR; TCRdb lists only in-frame clones, some missing. The profile shows tens of thousands of clones, roughly 82% of them singletons. Their cognate antigens are unknown. The source was PBMCs, collected from a glioma patient whose treatment included an IDH1 peptide vaccine. The receptor set was obtained from a man younger than 35 with glioma. Some clones in this sample may be carry-over from other donors' samples. The CDR3 runs from the conserved cysteine through the conserved F or W. A D gene is named only where the DNA matches it firmly. Expanded clones are given a class, and other clones once, few, many or no size at all.

TRBJ2-3 | NA | NA | TRBV6-5 | TGTGCCAGCAGTTACAGGGACCTCACAGATACGCAGTATTTT | CASSYRDLTDTQYF
TRBJ2-7 | NA | TRBD1 | TRBV27 | TGTGCCAGCAGTTTAAAGGGACAGGGGTACTACGAGCAGTACTTC | CASSLKGQGYYEQYF
TRBJ1-3 | NA | TRBD1 | TRBV27 | TGTGCCAGCAGTCTAGACAGGGGATCTGGAAACACCATATATTTT | CASSLDRGSGNTIYF
TRBJ1-4 | NA | NA | TRBV7-2 | TGTGCCAGCAGCTTTCAGGGGAGGGAAAAACTGTTTTTT | CASSFQGREKLFF
TRBJ2-1 | NA | TRBD2 | TRBV30 | TGTGCCTGGGGGGGTGCGGGAGGTCGAATCAAAAGCTCCTACAATGAGCAGTTCTTC | CAWGGAGGRIKSSYNEQFF
TRBJ2-3 | NA | TRBD2 | TRBV10-3 | TGTGCCATCAGTGGGCCGGGTGGGACTAGCGGGGGCCTACTCACAGATACGCAGTATTTT | CAISGPGGTSGGLLTDTQYF
TRBJ2-1 | NA | NA | TRBV9 | TGTGCCAGCAGCGGGGGGGGCCGCGGAGGTGAGCAGTTCTTC | CASSGGGRGGEQFF
TRBJ1-5 | few | NA | TRBV2 | TGTGCCAGCATTATCGACAGGTTTAACCAGCCCCAGCATTTT | CASIIDRFNQPQHF
TRBJ2-7 | NA | NA | TRBV4-3 | TGCGCCAGCAGCCAAGAACGACCGGGACAATTTTCCTACGAGCAGTACTTC | CASSQERPGQFSYEQYF
TRBJ1-4 | NA | NA | TRBV25-1 | TGTGCCAGCAGACGGTCGGGAGATGAAAAACTGTTTTTT | CASRRSGDEKLFF
TRBJ2-2 | NA | NA | TRBV5-6 | TGTGCCAGCACCTGGATCGCCGGGGAGCTGTTTTTT | CASTWIAGELFF
TRBJ2-7 | NA | TRBD1 | TRBV4-1 | TGCGCCAGCAGCCATGGACAGGGCGTAAGGGGCGAGCAGTACTTC | CASSHGQGVRGEQYF
TRBJ1-1 | few | NA | TRBV5-4 | TGTGCCAGCAGCTTTAGCACTGAAGCTTTCTTT | CASSFSTEAFF
TRBJ2-1 | NA | TRBD2 | TRBV5-4 | TGTGCCAGCAGCGTGGGGGGGGGCTCCTACAATGAGCAGTTCTTC | CASSVGGGSYNEQFF
TRBJ1-2 | NA | NA | TRBV13 | TGTGCCAGCAGCTCCTTTGGGGGGGTGGCGAATGGCTACACCTTC | CASSSFGGVANGYTF
TRBJ2-1 | NA | TRBD1 | TRBV5-6 | TGTGCCAGCAGCCCGGGACAGGGGACGGTCAATGAGCAGTTCTTC | CASSPGQGTVNEQFF
TRBJ2-7 | once | TRBD2 | TRBV11-2 | TGTGCCAGCAGCTTAACGGGGGGGCAGCAGTACTTC | CASSLTGGQQYF
TRBJ1-1 | few | NA | TRBV9 | TGTGCCAGCAGCGTAGAGGAGCGTATGAACACTGAAGCTTTCTTT | CASSVEERMNTEAFF